One sample yielded the 18 T cell receptor beta chains listed below, sequenced in a study of a mutant IDH1 vaccine in newly diagnosed glioma. Regarding time point: baseline, week 1 (first vaccination visit). Treatment defined: pre-vaccination baseline after standard-of-care therapy. Clones were sequenced by immunoSEQ multiplex PCR, and TCRdb holds only the in-frame ones, with some missing. Altogether 92,000 or so clones are present, around 80% being singletons, with the ten largest covering roughly 5%. The specimen comprised PBMCs, sampled from a glioma patient treated with radiotherapy, temozolomide or both. Receptors originate from a man between 35 and 55 years old with glioma. Some clones in this sample may be carry-over from other donors' samples.

A single count supports this clone. The V gene is TRBV4-2, the J gene TRBJ2-1; D gene ambiguous. Deletions cut 1 base from V and 7 bases from J, with 11 bases between. The CDR3 covers 14 residues. Per the germline V gene, CDR1 is LGHNA and CDR2 is YNFKEQ. The CDR3 here is CASSQGGFVNEQFF. CDR3 coding DNA: TGTGCCAGCAGCCAAGGTGGGTTTGTAAATGAGCAGTTCTTC.

The chain has TRBV5-6 and TRBJ1-2; possible D gene TRBD1, 6 bases. Trimming removed 2 bases at V and 4 bases at J, with 18 bases between. The CDR3 runs to 16 residues. Germline V gives CDR1 SGHDT, CDR2 YYEEEE. The CDR3 loop is CASSLLDRPPTYGYTF. The CDR3 DNA reads TGTGCCAGCAGCTTACTAGACAGGCCACCCACCTATGGCTACACCTTC.

This chain links TRBV10-1 with TRBJ1-5; D possibly corresponds to TRBD1 (5 bases). Germline values: CDR1 WNHNN, CDR2 SYGVQD (reference sequence). The CDR3 loop spans 16 amino acids. Between the trimmed V and J ends, which lost 8 bases and 1 base, there was a span of 18 bases. The CDR3: CASRRPGRISNQPQHF. Here the CDR3 DNA reads TGCGCCAGCCGCCGTCCGGGACGGATAAGCAATCAGCCCCAGCATTTT.

The V gene is TRBV18, the J gene TRBJ1-1; D not resolved. The V gene lost 0 bases and the J gene lost 3 bases, with 5 bases spanning the gap. The CDR3 totals 13 residues. Germline loops: CDR1 KGHSH, CDR2 LQKENI. The CDR3 sequence is CASSPPVDTEAFF. For the CDR3, the DNA is TGTGCCAGCTCACCACCGGTAGACACTGAAGCTTTCTTT.

The genes are TRBV30 and TRBJ2-4, with D possibly called TRBD1 or TRBD2 (5 bases each). V was pared by 2 bases and J by 8 bases, with 16 bases between. The CDR3 consists of 14 residues. CDR1 is GTSNPN and CDR2 is SVGIG in the germline V gene (reference sequence). CDR3 sequence (DNA): TGTGCCTGGAGTCCCGGGACCACCGGAGACATTCAGTACTTC. This encodes CAWSPGTTGDIQYF.

J is TRBJ2-3 and V is TRBV6-5; D not resolved. Per germline, CDR1 MNHEY and CDR2 SVGAGI. V was cut by 0 bases and J by 0 bases, with 10 bases left in between. This CDR3 has 16 amino acids. CDR3 coding DNA: TGTGCCAGCAGTTACTCTGTTGGTACTAGCACAGATACGCAGTATTTT. Protein sequence: CASSYSVGTSTDTQYF.

V is TRBV2 and J is TRBJ1-4; D is possibly TRBD1 (6 bases). This CDR3 comprises 15 residues. Trimming removed 2 bases at V and 1 base at J, with 8 bases between. CDR1 is SNHLY and CDR2 is FYNNEI in the germline V gene. The CDR3 reads CASSETTGTNEKLFF. The CDR3 DNA follows: TGTGCCAGCAGTGAAACGACAGGAACTAATGAAAAACTGTTTTTT. The whole variable domain, remainder taken from reference TRBV2 and TRBJ1-4, is EPEVTQTPSHQVTQMGQEVILRCVPISNHLYFYWYRQILGQKVEFLVSFYNNEISEKSEIFDDQFSVERPDGSNFTLKIRSTKLEDSAMYFCASSETTGTNEKLFFGSGTQLSVL.

In its sample, this clone was seen many times. The V call is TRBV6-5, the J call TRBJ1-1; 8 bases map to TRBD1. This CDR3 spans 15 amino acids. The V segment lost 5 bases and the J segment 1 base; nucleotides outside the gene matches: 6. CDR1 MNHEY and CDR2 SVGAGI come from the germline V gene. DNA for the CDR3: TGTGCCAGCAGTGGTCAGGGGGCCGGGAACACTGAAGCTTTCTTT. Its protein is CASSGQGAGNTEAFF.

This clone was counted a single time. The chain carries TRBV5-1 and TRBJ2-3, with TRBD2 matching 15 bases. The CDR3 runs 17 residues. CDR1 and CDR2 from the germline V gene are SGHRS and YFSETQ. The ends lost 0 bases at V and 5 bases at J; junction bases unmatched: 4. CDR3 residues: CASSLGGLAGGEDTQYF. The CDR3, as DNA: TGCGCCAGCAGCTTGGGGGGACTAGCGGGGGGAGAAGATACGCAGTATTTT.

This rearrangement joins TRBV30 to TRBJ2-3; TRBD1 agrees at 8 bases. Germline CDR1 is GTSNPN and CDR2 is SVGIG (reference sequence). The CDR3 consists of 14 residues. V lost 1 base and J lost 1; bases outside the gene matches: 1. In DNA form, the CDR3 reads TGTGCCTGGAGTGCAGGGGGCGGCACAGATACGCAGTATTTT. This gives the protein CAWSAGGGTDTQYF.

V is TRBV15 and J is TRBJ1-4; possibly TRBD1 for D (6 bases). Germline loops: CDR1 LNHNV, CDR2 YYDKDF (reference sequence). This CDR3 has 13 amino acids. V was shortened by 8 bases and J by 7 bases, with 14 bases between the two germline ends. The CDR3 DNA follows: TGTGCCACCTCCTGGGGGGGCATTGAAAAACTGTTTTTT. Encoded protein: CATSWGGIEKLFF.

V and J are TRBV30 and TRBJ2-3, with D possibly matching TRBD2 (7 bases). Trimming took 0 bases from V and 5 from J, leaving 15 bases between them. There are 15 residues in the CDR3. The germline V gene has CDR1 GTSNPN and CDR2 SVGIG (reference sequence). CDR3 sequence (DNA): TGTGCCTGGAGTGTAAGTGGGGGGGCAAAAGATACGCAGTATTTT. Protein sequence: CAWSVSGGAKDTQYF.

The rearrangement joins TRBV5-6 to TRBJ2-7; D possibly matches TRBD1 or TRBD2 (5 bases each). From germline, CDR1 is SGHDT and CDR2 YYEEEE. CDR3 length equals 15 residues. V lost 4 bases and J 1 base, leaving 15 bases between the germline ends. DNA for the CDR3: TGTGCCAGCAGCCGCCGAGGGGTAGGGTCCTACGAGCAGTACTTC. It encodes CASSRRGVGSYEQYF. The full variable domain, rest sourced from reference TRBV5-6 and TRBJ2-7, is DAGVTQSPTHLIKTRGQQVTLRCSPKSGHDTVSWYQQALGQGPQFIFQYYEEEERQRGNFPDRFSGHQFPNYSSELNVNALLLGDSALYLCASSRRGVGSYEQYFGPGTRLTVT.

The chain links TRBV5-6 to TRBJ1-4; 10 nucleotides align to TRBD1. J gave up 8 bases and V 0 bases, and 7 bases lay outside the gene matches. There are 16 residues in the CDR3. In germline, CDR1 is SGHDT, CDR2 YYEEEE. For the CDR3, the DNA is TGTGCCAGCAGCTTGGTCGGGACAGGGGTAGACGAAAAACTGTTTTTT. It is translated as CASSLVGTGVDEKLFF.

The CDR3 sequence is CASNKGTGMYQPQHF. CDR3 bases: TGTGCCAGCAATAAAGGGACAGGGATGTATCAGCCCCAGCATTTT. The gene calls are TRBV2 and TRBJ1-5; 9 bases map to TRBD1. Germline loops: CDR1 SNHLY, CDR2 FYNNEI. CDR3 length: 15 amino acids. V lost 7 bases and J lost 5; bases outside the gene matches: 9.

The gene calls are TRBV19 and TRBJ1-1; D not resolved. In germline, CDR1 is LNHDA, CDR2 SQIVND (reference sequence). The CDR3 runs 12 residues. Deletions cut 1 base from V and 4 bases from J, with 4 bases between. The CDR3 loop is CASSIAGTEAFF. The CDR3, as DNA: TGTGCCAGTAGTATAGCGGGCACTGAAGCTTTCTTT.

The genes are TRBV6-4 and TRBJ1-6; 8 positions agree with TRBD1. Germline V gives CDR1 MRHNA, CDR2 SNTAGT. The V segment lost 4 bases and the J segment 6 bases; nucleotides outside the gene matches: 5. CDR3 length equals 15 residues. The CDR3 reads CASSAGTGPNSPLHF. The CDR3 DNA reads as TGTGCCAGCAGTGCCGGGACAGGACCTAATTCACCCCTCCACTTT.

This chain connects TRBV6-5 to TRBJ1-6; no definite D call. CDR1 and CDR2 (germline): MNHEY, SVGAGI. The length of the CDR3 is 13 residues. Between the trimmed V and J ends, which lost 11 bases and 2 bases, there was a span of 10 bases. Written as DNA, the CDR3 is TGTGCCGGAGGGAGTACCTATAATTCACCCCTCCACTTT. Its protein is CAGGSTYNSPLHF.